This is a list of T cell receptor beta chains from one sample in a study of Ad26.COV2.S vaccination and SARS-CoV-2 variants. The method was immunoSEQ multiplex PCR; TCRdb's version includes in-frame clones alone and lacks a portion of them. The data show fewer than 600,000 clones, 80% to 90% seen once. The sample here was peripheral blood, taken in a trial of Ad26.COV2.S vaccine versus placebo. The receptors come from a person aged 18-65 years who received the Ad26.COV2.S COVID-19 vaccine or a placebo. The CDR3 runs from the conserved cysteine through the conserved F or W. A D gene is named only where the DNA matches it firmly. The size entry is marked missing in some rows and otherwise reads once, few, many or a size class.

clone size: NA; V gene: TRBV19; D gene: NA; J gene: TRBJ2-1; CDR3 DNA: TGTGCCAGTAGTACCCAACAAAACTGGAATGAGCAGTTCTTC; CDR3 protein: CASSTQQNWNEQFF
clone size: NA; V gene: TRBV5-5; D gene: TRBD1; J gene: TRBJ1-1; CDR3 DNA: TGTGCCAGCACTCTGGAGAGGCGCGACAGGGGGAACACTGAAGCTTTCTTT; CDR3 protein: CASTLERRDRGNTEAFF
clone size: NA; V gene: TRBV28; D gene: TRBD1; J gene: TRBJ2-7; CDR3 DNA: TGTGCCAGCAGCGACCCTGGGACAGTAGGAAACTTC; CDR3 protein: CASSDPGTVGNF
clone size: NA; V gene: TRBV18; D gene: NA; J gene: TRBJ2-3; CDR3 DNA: TGTGCCAGCTCACCACCCGGGGGCCGGACAGATACGCAGTATTTT; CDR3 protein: CASSPPGGRTDTQYF
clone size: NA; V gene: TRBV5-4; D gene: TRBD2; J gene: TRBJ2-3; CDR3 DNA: TGTGCCAGCAGCTTGGGTTCCGCGGGAGGGAGGGCAGATACGCAGTATTTT; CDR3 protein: CASSLGSAGGRADTQYF
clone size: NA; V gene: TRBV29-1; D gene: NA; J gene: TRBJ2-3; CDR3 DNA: TGCAGCGTTGAAAACTCTGGCGGTACGCAGTATTTT; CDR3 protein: CSVENSGGTQYF
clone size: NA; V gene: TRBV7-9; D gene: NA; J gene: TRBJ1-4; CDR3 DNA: TGTGCCAGCAGCTTATCTTCGGCCGGACAGCTGTTTTTT; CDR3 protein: CASSLSSAGQLFF
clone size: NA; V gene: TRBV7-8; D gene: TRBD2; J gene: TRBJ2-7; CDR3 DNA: TGTGCCAGCAGCTTAGGGGTGGGGGTCGGGACTAGCGGCTCCTACGAGCAGTACTTC; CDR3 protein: CASSLGVGVGTSGSYEQYF
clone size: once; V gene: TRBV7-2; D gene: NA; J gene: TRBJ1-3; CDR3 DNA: TGTGCCAGCAGCTTATACGCTTCCTCTGGAAACACCATATATTTT; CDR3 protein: CASSLYASSGNTIYF
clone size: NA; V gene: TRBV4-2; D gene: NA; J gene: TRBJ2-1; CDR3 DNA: TGTGCCAGCAGCCAAGGAGGGTCCGGGAACGGCGTCGATGAGCAGTTCTTC; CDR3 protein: CASSQGGSGNGVDEQFF
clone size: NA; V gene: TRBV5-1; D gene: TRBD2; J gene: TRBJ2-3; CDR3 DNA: TGCGCTACATCGCGGGAGGGCCTGGGCACAGATACGCAGTATTTT; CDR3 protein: CATSREGLGTDTQYF
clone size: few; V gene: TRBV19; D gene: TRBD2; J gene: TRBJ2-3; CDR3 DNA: TGTGCCAGTACTCCCCTAGCGGGGCGCCGAGATACGCAGTATTTT; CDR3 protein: CASTPLAGRRDTQYF
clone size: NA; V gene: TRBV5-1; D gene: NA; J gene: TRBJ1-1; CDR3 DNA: TGCGCCAGCAGCTTGCAGGGACAGAACACTGAAGCTTTCTTT; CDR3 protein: CASSLQGQNTEAFF
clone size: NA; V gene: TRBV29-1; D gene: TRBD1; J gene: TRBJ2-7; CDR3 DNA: TGCAGCGTTGGAGCAAAGGGGACAGGGGTATACGAGCAGTACTTC; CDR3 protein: CSVGAKGTGVYEQYF
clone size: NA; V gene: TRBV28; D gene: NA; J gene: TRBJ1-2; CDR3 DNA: TGTGCCACCCGAGGACCCGTCCTCTATGGCTACACCTTC; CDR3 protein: CATRGPVLYGYTF
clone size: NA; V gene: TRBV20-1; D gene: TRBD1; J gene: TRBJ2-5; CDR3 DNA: TGCAGTGCTAGTCAGCGGACAGGGCAAGAGACCCAGTACTTC; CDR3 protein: CSASQRTGQETQYF
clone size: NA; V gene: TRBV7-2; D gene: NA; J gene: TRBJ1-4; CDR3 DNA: TGTGCCAGCAGCTCCGGGGCCTATAATGAAAAACTGTTTTTT; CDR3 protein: CASSSGAYNEKLFF
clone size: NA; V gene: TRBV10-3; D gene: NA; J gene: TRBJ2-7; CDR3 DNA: TGTGCCATCAGGGGAAGTCTGATAGGGGCTTACGAGCAGTACTTC; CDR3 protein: CAIRGSLIGAYEQYF
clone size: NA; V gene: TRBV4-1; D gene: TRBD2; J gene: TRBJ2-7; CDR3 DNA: TGCGCCAGCAGCCAAGGTCGGGAGGGATCCTACGAGCAGTACTTC; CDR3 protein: CASSQGREGSYEQYF
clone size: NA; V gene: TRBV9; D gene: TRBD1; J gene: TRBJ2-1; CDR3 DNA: TGTGCCAGCAGCACAGGACAGGGATATGATGAGCAGTTCTTC; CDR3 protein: CASSTGQGYDEQFF
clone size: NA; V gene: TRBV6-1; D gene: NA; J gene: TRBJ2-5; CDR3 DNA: TGTGCCAGCAGTGATAGGTGGGAAGAGACCCAGTACTTC; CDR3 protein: CASSDRWEETQYF
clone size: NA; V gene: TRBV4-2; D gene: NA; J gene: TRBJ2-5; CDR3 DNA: TGTGCCAGCAGCCAAGTTCGGGGTCAAGAGACCCAGTACTTC; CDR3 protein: CASSQVRGQETQYF
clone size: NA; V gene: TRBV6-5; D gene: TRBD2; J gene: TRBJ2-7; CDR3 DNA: TGTGCCAGCGGGGCTAGCGGGGACTACGAGCAGTACTTC; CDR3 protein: CASGASGDYEQYF
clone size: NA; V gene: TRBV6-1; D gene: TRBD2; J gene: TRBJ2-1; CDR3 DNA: TGTGCCAGCAGTGTCGGACTAGCGGGGGGGCCAGGGGAGCAGTTCTTC; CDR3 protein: CASSVGLAGGPGEQFF
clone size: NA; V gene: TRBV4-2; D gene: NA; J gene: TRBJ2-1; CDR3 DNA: TGTGCCAGCAAGGGCTACAATGAGCAGTTCTTC; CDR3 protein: CASKGYNEQFF
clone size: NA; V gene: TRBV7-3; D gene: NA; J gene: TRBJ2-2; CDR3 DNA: TGTGCCAGCAGCGCGGACGCCGGGGAGCTGTTTTTT; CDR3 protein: CASSADAGELFF
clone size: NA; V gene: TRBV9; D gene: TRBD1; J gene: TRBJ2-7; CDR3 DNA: TGTGCCAGCAGTCCCACAGGGGCCATCACCTACGAGCAGTACTTC; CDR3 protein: CASSPTGAITYEQYF
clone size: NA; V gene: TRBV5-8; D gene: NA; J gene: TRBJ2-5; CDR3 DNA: TGTGCCAGCAGCCATGAGGTTGGTGGGGAGACCCAGTACTTC; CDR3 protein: CASSHEVGGETQYF
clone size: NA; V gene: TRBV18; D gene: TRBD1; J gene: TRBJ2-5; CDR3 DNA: TGTGCCAGCTCACCACAGGGGGCTGGAGAGACCCAGTACTTC; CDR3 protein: CASSPQGAGETQYF
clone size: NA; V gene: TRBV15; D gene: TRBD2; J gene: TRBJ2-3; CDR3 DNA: TGTGCCACCAGCACTTGGGCGGGAGGGCCCACAGATACGCAGTATTTT; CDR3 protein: CATSTWAGGPTDTQYF
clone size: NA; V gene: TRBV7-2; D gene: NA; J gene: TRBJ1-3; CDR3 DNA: TGTGCCAGCAGCTTAGGTTTTGGAAACACCATATATTTT; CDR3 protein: CASSLGFGNTIYF
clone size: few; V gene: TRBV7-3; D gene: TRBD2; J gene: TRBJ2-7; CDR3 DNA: TGTGCCAGCAGCTTAACGGAATTGAGCGGGGGGTTGGATCACGAGCAGTACTTC; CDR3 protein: CASSLTELSGGLDHEQYF
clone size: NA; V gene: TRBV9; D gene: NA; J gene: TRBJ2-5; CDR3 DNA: TGTGCCAGCAGCGTAGCCGCGGGACTTGAGACCCAGTACTTC; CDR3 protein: CASSVAAGLETQYF
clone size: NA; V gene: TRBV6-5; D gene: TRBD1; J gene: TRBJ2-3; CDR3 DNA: TGTGCCAGCAGTACACAGGGGGACCGTACAGATACGCAGTATTTT; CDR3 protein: CASSTQGDRTDTQYF
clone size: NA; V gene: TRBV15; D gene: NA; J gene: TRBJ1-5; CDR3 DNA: TGTGCCACCAGCAGAGATAACAGACAGCCCCAGCATTTT; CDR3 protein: CATSRDNRQPQHF
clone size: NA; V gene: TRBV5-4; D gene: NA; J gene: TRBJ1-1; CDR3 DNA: TGTGCCAGCAGCTTGGCCCTTCGGGAAACGAACACTGAAGCTTTCTTT; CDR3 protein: CASSLALRETNTEAFF
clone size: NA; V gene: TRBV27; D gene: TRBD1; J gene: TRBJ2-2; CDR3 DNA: TGTGCCAGCAGTCCTCCCGGGGACAGAAGAAGGGAGCTGTTTTTT; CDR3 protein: CASSPPGDRRRELFF
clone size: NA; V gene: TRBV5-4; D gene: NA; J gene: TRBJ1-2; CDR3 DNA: TGTGCCAGCAGCTCGCTGACGGAAACTAACTATGGCTACACCTTC; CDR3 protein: CASSSLTETNYGYTF
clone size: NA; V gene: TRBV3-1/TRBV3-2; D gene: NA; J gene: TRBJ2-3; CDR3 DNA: TGTGCCAGCCAAAACGCCAGGCTCCGCACAGATACGCAGTATTTT; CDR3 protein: CASQNARLRTDTQYF
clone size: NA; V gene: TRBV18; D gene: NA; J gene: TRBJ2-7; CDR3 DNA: TGTGCCAGCTCACCCGGGATGGTATCCTACGAGCAGTACTTC; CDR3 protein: CASSPGMVSYEQYF
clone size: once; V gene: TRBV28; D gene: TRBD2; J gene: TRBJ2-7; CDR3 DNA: TGTGCCAGCAGTTGGAGCGGGAAGTACGAGCAGTACTTC; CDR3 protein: CASSWSGKYEQYF
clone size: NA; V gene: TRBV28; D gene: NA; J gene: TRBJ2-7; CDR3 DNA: TGTGCCAGCTCCGAGACAGCGATAAACTACGAGCAGTACTTC; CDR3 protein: CASSETAINYEQYF
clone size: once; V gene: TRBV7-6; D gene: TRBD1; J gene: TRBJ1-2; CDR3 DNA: TGTGCCAGCAGCCCACCAGGGGGCAGGGATGGTGGCTACACCTTC; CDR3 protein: CASSPPGGRDGGYTF
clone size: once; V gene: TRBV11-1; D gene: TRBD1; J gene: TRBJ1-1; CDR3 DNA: TGTGCCAGCAGCTTCGGGACAGTGGACACTGAAGCTTTCTTT; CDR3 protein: CASSFGTVDTEAFF
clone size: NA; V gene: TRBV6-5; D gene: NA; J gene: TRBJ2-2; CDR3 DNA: TGTGCCAGCAGCTCCGGAAGGACGAACACCGGGGAGCTGTTTTTT; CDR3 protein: CASSSGRTNTGELFF
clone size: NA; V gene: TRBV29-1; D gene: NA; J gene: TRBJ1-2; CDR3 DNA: TGCAGCGTTGGTTCCGGTAACTATGGCTACACCTTC; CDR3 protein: CSVGSGNYGYTF
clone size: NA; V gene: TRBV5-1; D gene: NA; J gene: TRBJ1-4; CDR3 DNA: TGCGCCAGCAGCTTGGGGCCCCCCCGTGGGGGTTGGAATGAAAAACTGTTTTTT; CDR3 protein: CASSLGPPRGGWNEKLFF
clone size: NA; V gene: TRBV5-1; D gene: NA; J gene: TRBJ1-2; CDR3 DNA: TGCGCCAGCAGCTCCGGACCGCCTATTATTAACTATGGCTACACCTTC; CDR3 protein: CASSSGPPIINYGYTF
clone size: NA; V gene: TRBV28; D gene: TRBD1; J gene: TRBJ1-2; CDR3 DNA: TGTGCCAGCGGGGATGGACAGGGCCTCTATGGCTACACCTTC; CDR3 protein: CASGDGQGLYGYTF
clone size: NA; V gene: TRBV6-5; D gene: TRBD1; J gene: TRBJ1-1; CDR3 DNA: TGTGCCAGCAGCCCGGACAGGTTAGACGCTTTCTTT; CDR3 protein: CASSPDRLDAFF
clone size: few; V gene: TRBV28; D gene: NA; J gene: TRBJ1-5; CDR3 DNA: TGTGCCAGCAGTCCCGGGACACCAAATCAGCCCCAGCATTTT; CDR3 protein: CASSPGTPNQPQHF
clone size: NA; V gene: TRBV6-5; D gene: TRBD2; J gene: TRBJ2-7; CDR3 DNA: TGTGCCAGCAGTTTACTAGCGGGGGAAGGGTACGAGCAGTACTTC; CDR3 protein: CASSLLAGEGYEQYF
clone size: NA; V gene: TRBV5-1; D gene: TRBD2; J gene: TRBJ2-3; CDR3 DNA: TGCGCCAGCAGCTTGGGGACTAGCGGGGGCCCGGATACGCAGTATTTT; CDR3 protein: CASSLGTSGGPDTQYF
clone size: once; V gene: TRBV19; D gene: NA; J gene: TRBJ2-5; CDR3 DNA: TGTGCCAGTAGTATTGCCGAAGAGACCCAGTACTTC; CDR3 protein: CASSIAEETQYF
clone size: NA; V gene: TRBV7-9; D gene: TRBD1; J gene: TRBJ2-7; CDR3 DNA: TGTGCCAGCAGACGGGACAGGGCGGTCTACGAGCAGTACTTC; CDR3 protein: CASRRDRAVYEQYF
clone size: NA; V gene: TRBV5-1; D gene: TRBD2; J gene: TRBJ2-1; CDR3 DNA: TGCGCCAGCGGGTCTAGCGGTGTGGATGAGCAGTTCTTC; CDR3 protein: CASGSSGVDEQFF
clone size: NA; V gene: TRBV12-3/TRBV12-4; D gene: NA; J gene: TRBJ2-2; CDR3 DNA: TGTGCCAGCAAGTCTAGCTGGGGCGGGGAGCTGTTTTTT; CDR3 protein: CASKSSWGGELFF